This T cell receptor beta chain originates from a study of human T cells and chemical hapten exposure. The overall study: Diphenylcyclopropenone was administered weekly to the scalp of patients throughout the approximately 24-week study. The patients, most of them female, presented with alopecia areata, totalis or universalis. Study results and limitations: A positive correlation with patch test score was found for PT1 expanded TCR counts.

Note on this clonotype: The antigen is not known.

TCRdb reprocessed the RACE reads via MiXCR and lists one record per CDR3 protein. Of tens of thousands of distinct CDR3 sequences in the sample, about 10% were seen once. Time point noted: patch test 3, about 24 weeks after DPC sensitization. Regarding treatment: therapeutic diphenylcyclopropenone sensitization with weekly scalp DPC. The specimen was whole blood, collected in connection with sensitization to the hapten diphenylcyclopropenone (DPC). The clonotype originates from a woman aged 30 to 39 with alopecia areata. Some clones in this sample may be carry-over from other donors' samples.

The CDR3 sequence: CASSYSRSPALYGYTF. The CDR3 DNA follows: TGTGCCAGCAGTTACTCGAGGAGCCCCGCCCTCTATGGCTACACCTTC. The gene calls are TRBV6-2 or TRBV6-3 and TRBJ1-2; D is uncertain. Trimming took off 0 bases at V and 4 bases at J, with 15 bases between the two ends. This CDR3 is built from 16 residues. Looked up from germline, CDR1 is MNHEY and CDR2 is SVGEGT.